Below are 4 T cell receptor beta chains sequenced from a single sample in a study of OX40 agonist ivuxolimab in advanced cancers. The method was immunoSEQ multiplex PCR; TCRdb's version includes in-frame clones alone and lacks a portion of them. The data contain tens of thousands of clones, about 88% of them singletons. The material was CD4+ or CD8+ T cells sorted from blood, obtained in a trial of the OX40 agonist ivuxolimab. The receptors were gathered from an adult with an advanced solid tumor such as melanoma, head and neck, liver or kidney cancer.

CDR3 amino acids: CAWSATSGRDEQFF. DNA for the CDR3: TGTGCCTGGAGCGCAACTAGTGGGCGCGATGAGCAGTTCTTC. The V and J genes are TRBV30 and TRBJ2-1; D is perhaps TRBD2 (5 bases). Germline assignment: CDR1 GTSNPN and CDR2 SVGIG (reference sequence). Trimming stripped 3 bases from V and 8 bases from J, with 17 bases between. This CDR3 comprises 14 residues.

Worth noting for this clone: Germline and junction disagree at one end, which may indicate a read error. V is TRBV5-6 and J is TRBJ1-2, with D hard to call. CDR1 is SGHDT, CDR2 YYEEEE, per germline. The CDR3 consists of 11 residues. The CDR3 is CASSLGHLISF. DNA of the CDR3: TGTGCCAGCAGCTTGGGACACCTTATAAGCTTC.

The rearrangement uses TRBV10-3 and TRBJ2-5, with 12 bases matching TRBD2. Unmatched junction bases numbered 11, after V lost 3 bases and J lost 9 bases. The length of the CDR3 is 16 residues. Germline lookup yields CDR1 ENHRY and CDR2 SYGVKD. The DNA for the CDR3 is TGTGCCATCAGTGATCCGACTAGCGGGGGACGAAGTCCCCAGTACTTC. It specifies CAISDPTSGGRSPQYF.

About this clone: One junction end disagrees with the germline gene, perhaps due to a read error. The rearrangement joins TRBV7-9 to TRBJ2-5, with TRBD1 as a possible D gene (5 bases). The CDR3 spans 12 residues. In germline, CDR1 is SEHNR, CDR2 FQNEAQ (reference sequence). The CDR3: CASSLGRGTENF. Written as DNA, the CDR3 is TGTGCCAGCAGCTTAGGTAGGGGAACGGAAAACTTC.